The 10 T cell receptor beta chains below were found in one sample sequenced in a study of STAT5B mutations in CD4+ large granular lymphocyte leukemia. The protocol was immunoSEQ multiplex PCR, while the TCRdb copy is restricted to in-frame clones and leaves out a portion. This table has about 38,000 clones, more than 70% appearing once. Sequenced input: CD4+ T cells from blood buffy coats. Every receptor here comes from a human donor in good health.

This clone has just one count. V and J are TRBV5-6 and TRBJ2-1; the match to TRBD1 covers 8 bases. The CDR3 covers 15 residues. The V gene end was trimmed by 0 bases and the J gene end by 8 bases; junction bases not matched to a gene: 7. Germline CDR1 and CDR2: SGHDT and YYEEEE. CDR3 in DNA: TGTGCCAGCAGCTTGGTCGCAGGGGGCGGGGATGAGCAGTTCTTC. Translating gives CASSLVAGGGDEQFF.

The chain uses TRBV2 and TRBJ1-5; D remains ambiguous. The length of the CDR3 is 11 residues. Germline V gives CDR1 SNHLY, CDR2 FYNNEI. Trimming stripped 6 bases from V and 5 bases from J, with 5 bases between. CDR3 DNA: TGTGCCAGCAGAAAGGATCAGCCCCAGCATTTT. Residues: CASRKDQPQHF.

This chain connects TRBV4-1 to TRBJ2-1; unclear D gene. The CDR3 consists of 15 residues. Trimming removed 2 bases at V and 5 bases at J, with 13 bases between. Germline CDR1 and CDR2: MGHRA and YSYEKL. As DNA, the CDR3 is TGCGCCAGCAGCCAAACTTTCCCGGCGGACAATGAGCAGTTCTTC. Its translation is CASSQTFPADNEQFF.

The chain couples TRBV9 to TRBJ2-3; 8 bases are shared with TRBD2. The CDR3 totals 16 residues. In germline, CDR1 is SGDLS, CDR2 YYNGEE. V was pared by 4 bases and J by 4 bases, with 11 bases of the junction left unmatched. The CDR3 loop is CASSPRFAGGADTQYF. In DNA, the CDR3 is TGTGCCAGCAGCCCCCGCTTTGCGGGAGGAGCAGATACGCAGTATTTT.

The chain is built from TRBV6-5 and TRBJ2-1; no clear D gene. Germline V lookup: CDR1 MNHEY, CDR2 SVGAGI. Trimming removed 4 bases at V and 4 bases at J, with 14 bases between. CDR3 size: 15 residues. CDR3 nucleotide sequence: TGTGCCAGCAGTTTCTTACCCGAAAGTTACAATGAGCAGTTCTTC. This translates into CASSFLPESYNEQFF.

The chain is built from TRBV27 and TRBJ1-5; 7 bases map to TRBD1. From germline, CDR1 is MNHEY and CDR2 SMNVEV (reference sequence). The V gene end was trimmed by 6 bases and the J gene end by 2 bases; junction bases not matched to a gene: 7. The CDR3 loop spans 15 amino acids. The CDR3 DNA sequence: TGTGCCAGCAGGCGGGAGGGGACAGGCAATCAGCCCCAGCATTTT. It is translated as CASRREGTGNQPQHF.

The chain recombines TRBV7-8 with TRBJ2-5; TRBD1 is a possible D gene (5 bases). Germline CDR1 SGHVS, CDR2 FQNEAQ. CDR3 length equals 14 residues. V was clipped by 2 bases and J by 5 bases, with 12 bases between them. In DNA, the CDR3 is TGTGCCAGCAGCTTATCGGCAGGGTGGGAGACCCAGTACTTC. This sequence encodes CASSLSAGWETQYF.

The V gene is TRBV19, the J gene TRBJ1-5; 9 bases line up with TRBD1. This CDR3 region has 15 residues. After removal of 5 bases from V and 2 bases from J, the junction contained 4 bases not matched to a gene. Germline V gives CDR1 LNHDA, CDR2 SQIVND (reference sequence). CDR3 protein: CASSRRTGGNQPQHF. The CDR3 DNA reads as TGTGCCAGTAGTCGCCGGACAGGGGGCAATCAGCCCCAGCATTTT.

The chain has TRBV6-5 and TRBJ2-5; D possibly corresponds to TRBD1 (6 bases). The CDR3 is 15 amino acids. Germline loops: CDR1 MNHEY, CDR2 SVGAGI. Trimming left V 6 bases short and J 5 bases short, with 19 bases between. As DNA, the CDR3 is TGTGCCAGCAGCTTACAGGGTACGGGTAGGGAGACCCAGTACTTC. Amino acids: CASSLQGTGRETQYF.

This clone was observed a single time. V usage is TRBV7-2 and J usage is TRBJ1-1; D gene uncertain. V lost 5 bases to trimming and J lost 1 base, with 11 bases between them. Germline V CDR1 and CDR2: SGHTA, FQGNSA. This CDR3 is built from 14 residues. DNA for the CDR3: TGTGCCAGCAGCCGGAACGGAGAGAACACTGAAGCTTTCTTT. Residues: CASSRNGENTEAFF. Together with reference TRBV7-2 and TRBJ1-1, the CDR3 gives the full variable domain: GAGVSQSPSNKVTEKGKDVELRCDPISGHTALYWYRQSLGQGLEFLIYFQGNSAPDKSGLPSDRFSAERTGGSVSTLTIQRTQQEDSAVYLCASSRNGENTEAFFGQGTRLTVV.